The 3 T cell receptor beta chains below come from one sample, sequenced in a study of blood T cell repertoires in COVID-19. Only in-frame clones appear in the TCRdb table, and some are missing; sequencing was by immunoSEQ multiplex PCR. This table has about 40,000 clones, over 75% appearing once. Material for sequencing was peripheral blood. These receptors were collected from a man older than 75 with active or convalescent COVID-19.

The chain employs TRBV19 and TRBJ2-7; 8 positions match TRBD1. The CDR3 consists of 13 residues. Germline CDR1 LNHDA, CDR2 SQIVND (reference sequence). Trimming cost V 5 bases and J 4 bases; bases outside gene matches: 4. In DNA form, the CDR3 reads TGTGCCAGTAGTGCCCGGACAGGGTACGAGCAGTACTTC. This sequence encodes CASSARTGYEQYF.

This chain's CDR3 is CASSVPGTAMDEQFF. The CDR3 DNA sequence: TGTGCCAGCAGCGTTCCCGGGACAGCCATGGATGAGCAGTTCTTC. The chain employs TRBV7-9 and TRBJ2-1, with 7 bases lining up with TRBD1. The length of the CDR3 is 15 residues. The trim removed 5 bases at V and 8 bases at J, leaving 12 bases unmatched. Germline CDR1 and CDR2: SEHNR and FQNEAQ (reference sequence).

The chain joins TRBV28 to TRBJ2-7; D may be TRBD1 (6 bases). Germline V gives CDR1 MDHEN, CDR2 SYDVKM. The germline V and J ends were trimmed by 6 bases and 3 bases, with 9 bases remaining between them. The CDR3 is 12 residues long. The CDR3 protein is CASRGAIYEQYF. In DNA form, the CDR3 reads TGTGCCAGCAGGGGGGCAATCTACGAGCAGTACTTC.